The T cell receptor (beta chain) under discussion was sequenced for a study of Graves' ophthalmopathy and Graves' hyperthyroidism. Germline CDR1 and CDR2: SNHLY and FYNNEI. Trimming cost V 5 bases and J 1 base; bases outside gene matches: 6. This CDR3 comprises 15 residues. The TCR beta CDR3 regions underwent amplification from RNA transcripts. An opening RT-PCR round employed HTBI primers and preceded a second-round multiplex PCR. MiXCR was run by TCRdb on the multiplex PCR reads, yielding one entry per CDR3 protein. The data show some 370,000 distinct CDR3 sequences, 15% to 20% seen once. It was on clinical symptoms, serum thyroxine, TRAb, thyroid ultrasound and orbital computed tomography that diagnosis relied. From fresh peripheral blood, around 10 ml in volume, the PBMCs were obtained.

The rearrangement uses TRBV2 and TRBJ2-5; 8 bases line up with TRBD2. Sequenced material: peripheral blood. This receptor was taken from an adult woman with stable Graves' hyperthyroidism. CDR3 sequence reads: CASSWGSGAQETQYF. In DNA form, the CDR3 reads TGTGCCAGCAGTTGGGGTAGCGGGGCCCAAGAGACCCAGTACTTC. The whole variable domain, filled in from reference TRBV2 and TRBJ2-5, reads EPEVTQTPSHQVTQMGQEVILRCVPISNHLYFYWYRQILGQKVEFLVSFYNNEISEKSEIFDDQFSVERPDGSNFTLKIRSTKLEDSAMYFCASSWGSGAQETQYFGPGTRLLVL.